This is a list of T cell receptor beta chains from one sample in a study of technical replicates of blood from a handful of donors. The method was immunoSEQ multiplex PCR; TCRdb's version includes in-frame clones alone and lacks a portion of them. The repertoire has over 80,000 clones, approximately 96% of them found once; the top ten carry under 0.45%. The sample taken for sequencing was T cells isolated from PBMCs. The source is a human donor in good health. Both conserved end residues are part of each CDR3. Fields, in order: D gene, clone size, V gene, J gene, CDR3 protein, CDR3 DNA. A D gene is named only where the DNA matches it firmly. For some rows the clone size is stated as once, few or many, or as a class when expanded; others skip it.

>NA|NA|TRBV30|TRBJ1-1
CAWSRNTEAFF
TGTGCCTGGAGTCGGAACACTGAAGCTTTCTTT
>NA|NA|TRBV6-6|TRBJ1-5
CASRLQGFGNQPQHF
TGTGCCAGCAGACTTCAGGGTTTTGGCAATCAGCCCCAGCATTTT
>TRBD2|NA|TRBV19|TRBJ2-7
CASSIGTSAYEQYF
TGTGCCAGTAGTATAGGGACTAGCGCCTACGAGCAGTACTTC
>NA|NA|TRBV14|TRBJ2-1
CASRPGSGEQFF
TGTGCCAGCAGACCCGGGAGTGGGGAGCAGTTCTTC
>NA|NA|TRBV28|TRBJ2-1
CASSLVETGAHEQFF
TGTGCCAGCAGTTTAGTAGAGACAGGTGCCCATGAGCAGTTCTTC
>NA|NA|TRBV25-1|TRBJ2-2
CASSLTANTGELFF
TGTGCCAGCAGTTTAACAGCGAACACCGGGGAGCTGTTTTTT
>TRBD2|NA|TRBV19|TRBJ2-1
CASSIQREFNNEQFF
TGTGCCAGTAGTATACAGCGGGAGTTCAACAATGAGCAGTTCTTC
>NA|once|TRBV6-5|TRBJ2-7
CASSSHISGSYEQYF
TGTGCCAGCAGTTCACATATTAGCGGATCCTACGAGCAGTACTTC
>TRBD2|NA|TRBV4-2|TRBJ2-3
CASSPGTTTDTQYF
TGTGCCAGCAGCCCTGGGACTACCACAGATACGCAGTATTTT
>NA|NA|TRBV7-3|TRBJ2-1
CASSPPPYRSYNEQFF
TGTGCCAGCAGCCCCCCGCCCTATCGCTCCTACAATGAGCAGTTCTTC
>TRBD2|NA|TRBV4-1|TRBJ2-7
CASSQDLREGYEQYF
TGCGCCAGCAGCCAAGACTTGCGGGAGGGCTACGAGCAGTACTTC
>TRBD1|few|TRBV2|TRBJ1-1
CASRGISTGDTEAFF
TGTGCCAGCAGGGGGATAAGTACAGGGGACACTGAAGCTTTCTTT
>NA|NA|TRBV7-3|TRBJ2-1
CASSLSSNEQFF
TGTGCCAGCAGCTTATCTAGCAATGAGCAGTTCTTC
>NA|NA|TRBV13|TRBJ2-3
CASSLDEGTTTQYF
TGTGCCAGCAGCTTGGATGAGGGCACAACTACGCAGTATTTT
>TRBD1|NA|TRBV19|TRBJ1-3
CASGDRGRLGSGNTIYF
TGTGCCAGCGGGGACAGGGGGCGCTTAGGCTCTGGAAACACCATATATTTT
>NA|NA|TRBV4-3|TRBJ1-1
CASSQGGPTEAFF
TGCGCCAGCAGCCAAGGGGGCCCCACTGAAGCTTTCTTT
>TRBD1|NA|TRBV28|TRBJ1-1
CASSPRTGRMNTEAFF
TGTGCCAGCAGCCCTAGGACAGGGAGGATGAACACTGAAGCTTTCTTT
>NA|NA|TRBV30|TRBJ1-4
CAWSSPGQSEKLFF
TGTGCCTGGAGTTCTCCGGGACAATCGGAAAAACTGTTTTTT
>NA|NA|TRBV2|TRBJ2-5
CASTGAGAWETQYF
TGTGCCAGCACCGGGGCAGGGGCCTGGGAGACCCAGTACTTC
>NA|NA|TRBV7-8|TRBJ2-7
CASSLAPGVHPYF
TGTGCCAGCAGCTTAGCGCCAGGGGTCCATCCGTACTTC
>TRBD2|NA|TRBV9|TRBJ2-1
CASSVESGNYNEQFF
TGTGCCAGCAGCGTAGAGAGCGGGAACTACAATGAGCAGTTCTTC
>NA|NA|TRBV6-6|TRBJ1-2
CASSTMEQGTVYGYTF
TGTGCCAGCAGCACAATGGAACAGGGTACCGTCTATGGCTACACCTTC
>TRBD2|NA|TRBV19|TRBJ2-7
CASSISLAGVNEQYF
TGTGCCAGTAGTATCTCCCTAGCGGGAGTCAACGAGCAGTACTTC
>NA|NA|TRBV4-3|TRBJ2-7
CASSQEWGVLPYEQYF
TGCGCCAGCAGCCAAGAATGGGGGGTACTTCCCTACGAGCAGTACTTC
>TRBD1|NA|TRBV9|TRBJ1-1
CASSALSQGQGAPFF
TGTGCCAGCAGCGCCCTATCCCAGGGACAGGGGGCGCCTTTCTTT
>TRBD2|NA|TRBV30|TRBJ2-2
CAWSWAAGGHRGTGELFF
TGTGCCTGGAGTTGGGCAGCGGGAGGCCACCGGGGCACCGGGGAGCTGTTTTTT
>NA|NA|TRBV7-2|TRBJ2-1
CASSFYRSYNEQFF
TGTGCCAGCAGCTTCTATCGCTCCTACAATGAGCAGTTCTTC
>NA|NA|TRBV14|TRBJ1-2
CASSQVYYGYTF
TGTGCCAGCAGCCAAGTATACTATGGCTACACCTTC
>TRBD1|NA|TRBV7-2|TRBJ1-3
CASSFMTQGAGNTIYF
TGTGCCAGCAGCTTCATGACACAGGGGGCTGGAAACACCATATATTTT
>TRBD1|NA|TRBV28|TRBJ1-5
CASSRTGGKNQPQHF
TGTGCCAGCAGTCGGACAGGGGGTAAGAATCAGCCCCAGCATTTT
>NA|NA|TRBV7-9|TRBJ1-1
CASSLSDVEAFF
TGTGCCAGCAGCTTAAGCGACGTCGAAGCTTTCTTT
>NA|NA|TRBV19|TRBJ2-2
CASSWTNTGELFF
TGTGCCAGTTCGTGGACAAACACCGGGGAGCTGTTTTTT
>TRBD1|NA|TRBV19|TRBJ1-4
CASTLTGGNEKLFF
TGTGCCAGCACACTTACAGGGGGTAATGAAAAACTGTTTTTT
>TRBD1|NA|TRBV5-1|TRBJ2-1
CASSVEDREVFNEQFF
TGCGCCAGCAGCGTGGAGGACAGGGAGGTATTCAATGAGCAGTTCTTC
>NA|NA|TRBV27|TRBJ1-5
CASSLGSDQPQHF
TGTGCCAGCAGTTTAGGGAGCGATCAGCCCCAGCATTTT
>TRBD2|NA|TRBV7-9|TRBJ2-1
CASSPLTGTSGSINEQFF
TGTGCCAGCAGCCCTTTAACCGGGACTAGCGGGAGTATTAATGAGCAGTTCTTC
>NA|once|TRBV6-6|TRBJ2-5
CASRLDLRDQYF
TGTGCCAGCAGATTGGACCTACGGGACCAGTACTTC
>TRBD1|NA|TRBV9|TRBJ2-7
CASSPGQGASSYEQYF
TGTGCCTCCTCCCCCGGACAGGGGGCCTCATCCTACGAGCAGTACTTC
>TRBD1|NA|TRBV14|TRBJ2-4
CASSQDPGQGNIQYF
TGTGCCAGCAGCCAAGATCCGGGACAGGGGAACATTCAGTACTTC
>TRBD2|NA|TRBV5-1|TRBJ2-5
CASRTSGAYQETQYF
TGCGCCAGTAGGACTAGCGGAGCTTACCAAGAGACCCAGTACTTC
>NA|once|TRBV7-2|TRBJ2-7
CASSTGWEQYF
TGTGCCAGCAGTACCGGGTGGGAGCAGTACTTC
>TRBD2|NA|TRBV6-1|TRBJ2-7
CASKAGRDEQYF
TGTGCCAGCAAAGCAGGGAGGGACGAGCAGTACTTC
>NA|once|TRBV6-6|TRBJ2-7
CASSANRDRLNEQYF
TGTGCCAGCAGTGCAAACAGGGATAGGCTTAACGAGCAGTACTTC
>NA|NA|TRBV2|TRBJ1-5
CASSDGGNQPQHF
TGTGCCAGCAGTGACGGAGGCAATCAGCCCCAGCATTTT
>TRBD2|NA|TRBV9|TRBJ2-1
CASSVGLAGVNEQFF
TGTGCCAGCAGCGTCGGACTAGCGGGAGTCAATGAGCAGTTCTTC